The sequence of this T cell receptor beta chain was determined in a study of cytomegalovirus exposure and HLA in healthy donors. The PCR had 60 Vbeta and 13 Jbeta primers. The assay was immunoSEQ multiplex PCR, and TCRdb's table has in-frame clones only and misses some. The data contain 90,000 to 130,000 clones, more than 65% of them seen just once; the ten biggest clones take up about 0.92%. Trimming stripped 4 bases from V and 0 bases from J, with 13 bases between. Germline assignment: CDR1 MNHNS and CDR2 SASEGT. This CDR3 region has 17 residues. This chain connects TRBV6-1 to TRBJ1-6; D is possibly TRBD1 (5 bases). Input material: PBMCs. The sequence derives from a woman aged 30 to 39 in good health and CMV-seronegative. CDR3 coding DNA: TGTGCCAGCAGTGTCTACCCGGGGGGCTCCTATAATTCACCCCTCCACTTT. It codes for CASSVYPGGSYNSPLHF.